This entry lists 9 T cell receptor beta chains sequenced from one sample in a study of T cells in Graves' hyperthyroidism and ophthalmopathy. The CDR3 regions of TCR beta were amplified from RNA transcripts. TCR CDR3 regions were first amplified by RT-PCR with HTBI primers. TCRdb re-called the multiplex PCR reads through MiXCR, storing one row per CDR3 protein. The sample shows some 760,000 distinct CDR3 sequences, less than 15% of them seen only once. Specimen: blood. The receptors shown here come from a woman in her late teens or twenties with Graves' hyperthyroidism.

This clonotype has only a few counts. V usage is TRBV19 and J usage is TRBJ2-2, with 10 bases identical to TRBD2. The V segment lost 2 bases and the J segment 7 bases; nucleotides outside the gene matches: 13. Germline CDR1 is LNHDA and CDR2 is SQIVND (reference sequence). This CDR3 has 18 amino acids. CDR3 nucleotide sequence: TGTGCCAGTAGTATATCATCCCCCGGGACTAGCGTTATCGGGGAGCTGTTTTTT. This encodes CASSISSPGTSVIGELFF.

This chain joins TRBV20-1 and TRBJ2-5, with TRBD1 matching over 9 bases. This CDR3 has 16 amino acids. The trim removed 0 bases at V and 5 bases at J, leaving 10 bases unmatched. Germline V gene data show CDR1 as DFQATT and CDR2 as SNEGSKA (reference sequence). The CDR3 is CSAREDDRGFVETQYF. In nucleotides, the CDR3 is TGCAGTGCTAGAGAGGATGACAGGGGGTTTGTGGAGACCCAGTACTTC.

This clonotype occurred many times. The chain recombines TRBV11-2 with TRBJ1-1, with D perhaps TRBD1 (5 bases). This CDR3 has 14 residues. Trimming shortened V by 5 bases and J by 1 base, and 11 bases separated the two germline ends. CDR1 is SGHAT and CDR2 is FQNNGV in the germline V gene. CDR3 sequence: CASSTGRRNTEAFF. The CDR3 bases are TGTGCCAGCAGCACGGGACGGCGGAACACTGAAGCTTTCTTT.

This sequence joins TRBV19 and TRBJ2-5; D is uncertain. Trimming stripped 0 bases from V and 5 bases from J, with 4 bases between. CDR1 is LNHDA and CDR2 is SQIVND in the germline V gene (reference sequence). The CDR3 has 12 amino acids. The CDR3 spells CASSIDEETQYF. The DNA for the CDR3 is TGTGCCAGTAGTATAGATGAGGAGACCCAGTACTTC.

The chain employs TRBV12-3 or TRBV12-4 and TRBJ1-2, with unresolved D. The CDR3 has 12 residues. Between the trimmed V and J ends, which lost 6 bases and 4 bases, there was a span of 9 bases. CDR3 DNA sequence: TGTGCCAGCAGCACCCCCTTCTATGGCTACACCTTC. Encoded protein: CASSTPFYGYTF.

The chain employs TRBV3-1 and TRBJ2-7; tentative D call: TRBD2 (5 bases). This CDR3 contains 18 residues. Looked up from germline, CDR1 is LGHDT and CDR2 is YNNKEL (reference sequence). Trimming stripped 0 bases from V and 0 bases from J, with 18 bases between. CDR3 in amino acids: CASSQEAWSGSISYEQYF. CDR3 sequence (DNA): TGTGCCAGCAGCCAAGAAGCCTGGAGCGGCTCAATCTCCTACGAGCAGTACTTC.

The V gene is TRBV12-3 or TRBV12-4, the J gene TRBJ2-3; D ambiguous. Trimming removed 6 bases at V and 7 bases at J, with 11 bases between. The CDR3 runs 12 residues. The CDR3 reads CASSPNTYTQYF. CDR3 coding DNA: TGTGCCAGCAGCCCTAACACCTATACGCAGTATTTT.

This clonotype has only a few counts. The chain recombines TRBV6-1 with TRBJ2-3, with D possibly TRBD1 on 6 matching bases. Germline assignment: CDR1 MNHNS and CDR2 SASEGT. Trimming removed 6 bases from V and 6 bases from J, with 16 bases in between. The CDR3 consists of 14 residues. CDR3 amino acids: CASSPERGWDTQYF. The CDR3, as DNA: TGTGCCAGCAGCCCCGAAAGGGGGTGGGATACGCAGTATTTT.

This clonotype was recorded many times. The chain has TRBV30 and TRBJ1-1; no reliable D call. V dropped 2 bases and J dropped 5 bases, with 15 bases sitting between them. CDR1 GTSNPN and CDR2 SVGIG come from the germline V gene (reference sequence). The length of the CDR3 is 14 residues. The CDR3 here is CAWSFASFTTEAFF. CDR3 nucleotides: TGTGCCTGGAGTTTCGCAAGTTTTACGACTGAAGCTTTCTTT.